The 13 T cell receptor beta chains given below trace back to one sample, sequenced in a study of T cell responses to AZD1222 COVID-19 vaccine (dated by TCRdb to the early 2020s). The time point label of this sample denotes: about 28 days (+/-7) after the second vaccine dose. The method behind the library was the immunoSEQ multiplex PCR assay. Entries here come from immuneACCESS through TCRdb and include only in-frame sequences with V and J called. Some clones fail to appear in such tables; in the studies checked, an unresolved V gene covers under half of the shortfall, and the cause of the remainder is unknown. This sample comprises around 140,000 clones, roughly nine tenths of them detected only once. In total, the top ten clones hold under 2% of the sample. The specimen was peripheral blood, collected 28 days after the second AZD1222 dose. The receptors were sampled from an adult who received the AZD1222 COVID-19 vaccine.

The J gene is TRBJ2-7, the V gene TRBV5-1; TRBD2 agrees at 10 bases. J gave up 3 bases and V 5 bases, and 8 bases lay outside the gene matches. CDR1 and CDR2 (germline): SGHRS, YFSETQ. The CDR3 has 15 residues. The chain's CDR3 is CASRFEAGGLYEQYF. CDR3 sequence (DNA): TGCGCCAGCAGATTTGAAGCGGGAGGGCTCTACGAGCAGTACTTC.

The rearrangement uses TRBV7-9 and TRBJ1-5; TRBD1 might be the D (6 bases). The CDR3 is 15 residues long. Germline CDR1 and CDR2: SEHNR and FQNEAQ (reference sequence). Trimming left V 7 bases short and J 7 bases short, with 20 bases between. The CDR3 DNA is TGTGCCAGCAACCACCTCCAGGGGCAGGAGCAGCCCCAGCATTTT. Translated, it gives CASNHLQGQEQPQHF.

This CDR3 reads CAWSGPGLDSNQPQHF. The CDR3 nucleotides read TGTGCCTGGAGTGGGCCCGGGCTGGATAGCAATCAGCCCCAGCATTTT. This chain links TRBV30 with TRBJ1-5; unclear D gene. Trimming pared 1 base from V and 0 bases from J, leaving 13 bases between. Germline CDR1 reads GTSNPN; CDR2 reads SVGIG (reference sequence). The CDR3 extends over 16 amino acids.

The chain links TRBV19 to TRBJ1-1, with 7 nucleotides matching TRBD1. CDR1 is LNHDA, CDR2 SQIVND, per germline (reference sequence). V lost 4 bases to trimming and J lost 0 bases; unmatched junction nucleotides: 8. The CDR3 runs 16 residues. The DNA for the CDR3 is TGTGCCAGTAGTAAATTCTCCGGGACAGTGAACACTGAAGCTTTCTTT. This gives the protein CASSKFSGTVNTEAFF.

The genes are TRBV7-2 and TRBJ2-1, with 11 bases fitting TRBD1. Germline CDR1 SGHTA, CDR2 FQGNSA. With V trimmed by 6 bases and J by 6 bases, 7 bases remained unmatched. This CDR3 has 15 residues. CDR3 loop: CASSYGTGGSNEQFF. CDR3 bases: TGTGCCAGCAGTTATGGGACAGGGGGATCCAATGAGCAGTTCTTC.

This clone was found a few times. The chain has TRBV19 and TRBJ1-5; possibly TRBD1 for D (5 bases). This CDR3 comprises 16 residues. The V end lost 3 bases, the J end lost 4 bases, and 16 bases lay between the germline ends. Germline V lookup: CDR1 LNHDA, CDR2 SQIVND (reference sequence). The CDR3 reads CASSIWGRARNQPQHF. The CDR3 nucleotides read TGTGCCAGTAGTATCTGGGGCAGGGCGAGAAATCAGCCCCAGCATTTT.

This clone was observed a handful of times. The chain has TRBV12-3 or TRBV12-4 and TRBJ1-3; maybe TRBD1 (5 bases). Trimming pared 3 bases from V and 3 bases from J, leaving 6 bases between. The CDR3 has 13 amino acids. The CDR3 nucleotides read TGTGCCAGCAGTTTCGACAGTGGAAACACCATATATTTT. It yields the protein CASSFDSGNTIYF.

In DNA, the CDR3 is TGCGCCAGCAGCGCGGGACTAGCCCAAGAGACCCAGTACTTC. Translated: CASSAGLAQETQYF. The chain has TRBV5-1 and TRBJ2-5; TRBD2 matches at 9 bases. Trimming at V came to 4 bases and at J to 1 base, leaving 2 bases not matched to a gene. The CDR3 loop spans 14 amino acids. Germline CDR1 reads SGHRS; CDR2 reads YFSETQ.

This chain links TRBV21-1 with TRBJ2-7; the table assigns TRBD1, which was not confirmed against the DNA. TRBV21-1 represents a pseudogene. The CDR3 covers 17 residues. The CDR3 DNA reads TGTGCCAGCAGCAAATTAGGTGGGAGGACAGGGTACAACGAGCAGTACTTC. Its protein is CASSKLGGRTGYNEQYF.

This chain links TRBV5-1 with TRBJ1-1; no clear D gene. Germline V gives CDR1 SGHRS, CDR2 YFSETQ. This CDR3 has 13 residues. The V end lost 2 bases, the J end lost 4 bases, and 9 bases lay between the germline ends. The CDR3 nucleotides read TGCGCCAGCAGCTTAATTTCGGGCACTGAAGCTTTCTTT. Its protein product is CASSLISGTEAFF.

This chain uses TRBV6-4 with TRBJ2-3; TRBD2 agrees at 10 bases. Germline V CDR1 and CDR2: MRHNA, SNTAGT. After removal of 0 bases from V and 1 base from J, the junction contained 4 bases not matched to a gene. The CDR3 is 17 amino acids. CDR3 sequence reads: CASSDSVAGGGTDTQYF. CDR3 nucleotides: TGTGCCAGCAGTGACTCCGTAGCGGGGGGAGGCACAGATACGCAGTATTTT.

The rearrangement joins TRBV2 to TRBJ1-2, with TRBD1 identical over 7 bases. Germline V gene sequence: CDR1 SNHLY, CDR2 FYNNEI. The CDR3 consists of 16 residues. V lost 6 bases to trimming and J lost 3 bases; unmatched junction nucleotides: 13. CDR3 loop: CASSRDSVFRDYGYTF. The CDR3 DNA is TGTGCCAGCAGCCGGGACAGCGTTTTCCGTGACTATGGCTACACCTTC.

V is TRBV21-1 and J is TRBJ2-3; the table assigns TRBD1, which was not confirmed against the DNA. TRBV21-1 is assigned pseudogene status. The CDR3 runs 16 residues. Written as DNA, the CDR3 is TGTGCCAGCAGCAAACAGGGGGGTGCTAGCACAGATACGCAGTATTTT. Its translation is CASSKQGGASTDTQYF.